This TCR beta chain emerged from a study of blood T cell repertoires in COVID-19. As for the study in general: From the United States, Italy and Spain came samples of acute and convalescent COVID-19. T cells, B-cell-depleted T cells, or PBMCs supplied cDNA or gDNA.

The authors' processing: How many nucleated cells were present was estimated from reference gene primer amplification. Profiling relied on immunoSEQ multiplex PCR, and the TCRdb table lists in-frame clones only, not all of them. That table furnishes V, J and clone size, whereas the DNA furnished D and trimming. The profile covers around 240,000 clones, with approximately 85% appearing a single time and 0.98% taken by the ten largest. Germline V lookup: CDR1 LGHNA, CDR2 YSLEER. The germline V and J ends were trimmed by 2 bases and 9 bases, with 14 bases remaining between them. The CDR3 is 15 amino acids.

Sequenced material: peripheral blood. This sequence originates from a man aged 35 to 55 with acute or convalescent COVID-19. This chain links TRBV4-3 with TRBJ1-6; the D gene is possibly TRBD1 (6 bases). This chain's CDR3 is CASSQYRDRRSPLHF. CDR3 in DNA: TGCGCCAGCAGCCAATACAGGGATAGGCGTTCACCCCTCCACTTT.